The present entry profiles one T cell receptor beta chain with its context. No antigen is known for it. The PCR contained 60 Vbeta and 13 Jbeta primers. The method was immunoSEQ multiplex PCR; TCRdb's version includes in-frame clones alone and lacks a portion of them. The sample contains roughly 120,000 clones, approximately 80% of which appear only once. The data belong to a study of cytomegalovirus exposure and HLA in healthy donors. For the study at large: Drawn from HLA-typed donors, about 85 million unique TCRs were held in an early data release. Study-wide results and limits: There was a cluster of highly shared sequence variants that was likely a sequencing artifact.

The CDR3 length is 16 residues. Germline values: CDR1 SGHRS, CDR2 YFSETQ. Unmatched junction bases numbered 1, after V lost 0 bases and J lost 1 base. The sequenced material came from PBMCs. The rearrangement joins TRBV5-1 to TRBJ2-2; 9 nucleotides line up with TRBD1. This TCR came from a man aged 50 or older in good health and CMV-seronegative. The DNA of the CDR3 is TGCGCCAGCAGCTTGGTGGACAGGGGGAACACCGGGGAGCTGTTTTTT. Amino acid sequence: CASSLVDRGNTGELFF.